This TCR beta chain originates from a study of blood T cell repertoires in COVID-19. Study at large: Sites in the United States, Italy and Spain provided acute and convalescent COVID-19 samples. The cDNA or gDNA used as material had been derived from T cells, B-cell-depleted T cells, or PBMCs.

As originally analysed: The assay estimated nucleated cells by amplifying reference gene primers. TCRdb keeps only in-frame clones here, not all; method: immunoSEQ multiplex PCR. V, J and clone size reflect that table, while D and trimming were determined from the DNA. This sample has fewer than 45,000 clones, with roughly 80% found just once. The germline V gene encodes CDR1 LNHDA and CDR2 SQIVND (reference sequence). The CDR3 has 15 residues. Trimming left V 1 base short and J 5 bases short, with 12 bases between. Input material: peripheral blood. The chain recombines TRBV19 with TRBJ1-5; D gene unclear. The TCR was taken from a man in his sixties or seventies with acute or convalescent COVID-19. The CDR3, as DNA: TGTGCCAGTAGTATAGGGTTAGCGCAATATCAGCCCCAGCATTTT. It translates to CASSIGLAQYQPQHF.